The present T cell receptor beta chain was sequenced within a study of T-cell reconstitution after alpha-beta-depleted transplantation in children. This clonotype was seen at least ten times. Preparation of the TCRbeta library was carried out with unique molecular identifiers. TCRdb analysed the PCR reads with MiXCR anew, one entry per CDR3 protein. The sample holds about 610,000 distinct CDR3 sequences, about 11% seen once. This CDR3 contains 12 residues. Trimming pared 2 bases from V and 1 base from J, leaving 5 bases between. Germline CDR1 is SQVTM and CDR2 is ANQGSEA. Here the sequenced sample was PBMCs from the stem cell graft donor, taken from the stem cell graft. V gene TRBV29-1 combines with J gene TRBJ1-1; D remains ambiguous. This clonotype originated in a human donor who donated a stem cell graft to a child with acute myeloid leukemia. The CDR3 sequence is CSVEPGNTEAFF. The CDR3 DNA reads TGCAGCGTTGAACCCGGGAACACTGAAGCTTTCTTT.